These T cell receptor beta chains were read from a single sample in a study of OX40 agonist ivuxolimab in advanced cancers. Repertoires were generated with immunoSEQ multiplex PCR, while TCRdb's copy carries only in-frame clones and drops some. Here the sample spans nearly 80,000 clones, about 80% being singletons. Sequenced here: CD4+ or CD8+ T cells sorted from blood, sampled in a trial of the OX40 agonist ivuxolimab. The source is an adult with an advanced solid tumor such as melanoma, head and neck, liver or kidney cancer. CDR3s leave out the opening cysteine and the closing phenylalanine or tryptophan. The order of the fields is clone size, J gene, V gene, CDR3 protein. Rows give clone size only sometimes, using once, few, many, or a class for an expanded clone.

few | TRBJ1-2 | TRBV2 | ASSEYTGDT
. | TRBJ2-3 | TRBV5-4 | ASSSRGRSTDTQY
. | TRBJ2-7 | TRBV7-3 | ASSGGGAEQY
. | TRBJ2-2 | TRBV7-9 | ASSRYPNTGELF
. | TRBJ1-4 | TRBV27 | ASSLLSTNEKLF
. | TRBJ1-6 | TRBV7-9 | ASSYGTGGGSPLH
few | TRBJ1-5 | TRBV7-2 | ASSSQGLQPQH
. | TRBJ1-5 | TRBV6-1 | ASSVLFLDSNQPQH
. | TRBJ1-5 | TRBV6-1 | ASRLNQPQH
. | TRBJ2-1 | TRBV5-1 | ASSLWSGENEQF
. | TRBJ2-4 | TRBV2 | ASSGDITKNIQY
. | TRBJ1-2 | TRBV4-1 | ASSQDPMSTLYGYT
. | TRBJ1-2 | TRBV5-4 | ASSSRFRHGYT
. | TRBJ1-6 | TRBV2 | ASRRGINSPLH
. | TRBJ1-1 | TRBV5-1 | ASRRALGNTEAF
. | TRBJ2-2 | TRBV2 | ASSETGGMFTGELF
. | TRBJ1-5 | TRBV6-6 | ASNYGSHLNQPQH
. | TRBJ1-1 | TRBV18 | ASSPQAGGGDTEAF
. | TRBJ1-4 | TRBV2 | ASSGMTGPNEKLF
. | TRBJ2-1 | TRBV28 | ASGGHSYNEQF
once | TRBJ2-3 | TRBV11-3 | ASSSTPAGTQY
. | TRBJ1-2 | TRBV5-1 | ASSLEGGYNGYT
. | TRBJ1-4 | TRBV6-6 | ASSLQGATNEKLF
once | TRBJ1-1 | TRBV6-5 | ASSPGQPGRTEAF
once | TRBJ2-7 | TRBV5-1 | ASSPTGVSYEQY
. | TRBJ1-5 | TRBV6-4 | ASSRESNQPQH
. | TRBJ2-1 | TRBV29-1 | SVDLVNEQF
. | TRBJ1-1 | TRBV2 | ASSPGPDTEAF
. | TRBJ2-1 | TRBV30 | AWSGDRGGDGRGF
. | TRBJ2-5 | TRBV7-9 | ASSLTSGGETQY
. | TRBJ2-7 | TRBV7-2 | ASSPLPGLGTYEQY
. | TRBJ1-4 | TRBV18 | ASSLFSSGQRGNEKLF
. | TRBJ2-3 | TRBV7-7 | ASSQPGTGGNTQY
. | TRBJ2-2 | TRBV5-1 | ASSPVGQNTGELF
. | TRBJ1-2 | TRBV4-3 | ASSPATAANYGYT
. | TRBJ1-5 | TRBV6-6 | ASTEGQILNQPQH
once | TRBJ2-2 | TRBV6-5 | ASSYSGTSGELF
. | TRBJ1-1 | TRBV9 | ASSAPGITEAF
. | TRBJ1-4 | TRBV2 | ASSDQGRGGEKLF
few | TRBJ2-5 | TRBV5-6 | ASSLTETQY
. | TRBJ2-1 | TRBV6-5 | ASSLRRSSYNEQF
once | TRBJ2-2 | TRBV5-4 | ASSLGGRSSTGELF
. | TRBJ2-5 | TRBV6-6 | ASARAQETQY
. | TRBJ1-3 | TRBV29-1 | SVADRALGNTIY
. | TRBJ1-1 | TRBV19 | ASSLGSREAF
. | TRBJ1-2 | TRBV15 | ATSREPQGLGYT
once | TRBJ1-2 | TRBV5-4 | ASSALTGIKSNYGYT
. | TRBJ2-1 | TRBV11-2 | ASSPRLAGIYNEQF
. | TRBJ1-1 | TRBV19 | ASKKRENTEAF
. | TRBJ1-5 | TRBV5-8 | ASSSGQGASNQPQH
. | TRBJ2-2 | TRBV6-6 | ASGTPGDGELF
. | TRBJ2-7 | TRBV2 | ASSDIGDEQY
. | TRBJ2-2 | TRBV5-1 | ASSGTGLTNTGELF
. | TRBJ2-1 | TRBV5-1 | ASSLNGPSYNEQF